This T cell receptor beta chain was captured by sequencing in a study of cytomegalovirus exposure and HLA in healthy donors. The V gene's germline CDR1 is SGDLS and CDR2 YYNGEE. V gave up 0 bases and J gave up 3 bases; unmatched junction bases: 7. This CDR3 contains 17 residues. The PCR contained 60 Vbeta and 13 Jbeta primers. Some clones are missing from TCRdb's copy, which holds only in-frame ones; the method was immunoSEQ multiplex PCR. The sample has 200,000 to 250,000 clones, approximately 79% seen once. On this clone itself: Its antigen is currently unknown.

Notes on the study in general: The study designated 150 or so TCR beta chains cytomegalovirus-associated. In a later analysis, TCR association rates varied by HLA locus: DRB1 most, HLA-C fewest. Usually a TCR sequence was rare, but some public TCRs were found in many donors. Based on reports, TCR beta sequences accurately predicted HLA-A and HLA-B alleles for most subjects.

The genes are TRBV9 and TRBJ2-3, with TRBD2 identical over 10 bases. Specimen: PBMCs. The sequence was obtained from a girl aged 2-10 years in good health and CMV-seronegative. The CDR3 DNA reads as TGTGCCAGCAGCGTAGTCCCCAGCGGGGGGGCAACAGATACGCAGTATTTT. It encodes CASSVVPSGGATDTQYF.